The source of this T cell receptor beta chain is a study of CD8 T cells in ankylosing spondylitis. Trimming removed 2 bases at V and 5 bases at J, with 6 bases between. The length of the CDR3 is 12 residues. This clonotype has a single count. Libraries for TCR beta were made by quantitative 5'-RACE with molecular barcodes. Via MiXCR, TCRdb re-called the 5' RACE reads, giving one row per CDR3 protein. The data show 150,000 to 200,000 distinct CDR3 sequences, 18% seen once. The sequenced material came from blood, either unsorted or a sorted T cell fraction (not recorded which). This clonotype was obtained from a male donor aged 5 to 29 with ankylosing spondylitis or in good health (not recorded which). This chain links TRBV12-3 or TRBV12-4 with TRBJ2-5; D is undetermined. The CDR3 spells CASSLPWETQYF. As DNA, the CDR3 is TGTGCCAGCAGTTTACCCTGGGAGACCCAGTACTTC.